This T cell receptor beta chain was captured by sequencing in a study of identical twins. Study-wide results and limits: Modelling underestimated the level of out-of-frame TCR alpha sharing observed in monozygotic twins.

No donor was unhealthy or non-Caucasian. This CDR3 has 13 amino acids. Germline V gene data show CDR1 as LGHDT and CDR2 as YNNKEL (reference sequence). The V gene lost 2 bases and the J gene lost 1 base, with 5 bases spanning the gap. TCRdb ran MiXCR on the 5' RACE reads and lists one entry per CDR3 protein. The table shows fewer than 650,000 distinct CDR3 sequences, with 7.1% occurring only once. This clonotype was seen ten or more times. The antigen is unknown. Separately, the same data were catalogued under a study of yellow fever vaccine responses in identical twins.

This TCR derives from a woman in her late teens or twenties in good health. The V and J genes are TRBV3-1 and TRBJ1-1; no clear D. Sequencing was performed on PBMCs. CDR3 residues: CASSQQTNTEAFF. The CDR3 nucleotides read TGTGCCAGCAGCCAACAGACGAACACTGAAGCTTTCTTT.